A selection of T cell receptor delta chains follows, all from one sample in a study of Vδ1+ human thymocytes. TCRdb reanalysed the multiplex PCR reads via CATT. The table includes 50,000 to 60,000 delta-chain clones, roughly 15% detected once. The material sequenced was Vdelta1+ gamma-delta thymocytes from the thymus. All receptors come from a girl younger than two who had congenital heart surgery. Both conserved end residues are part of each CDR3. D genes are given only for firm matches. Some rows have no size entry. The others give once, few or many, or a class for an expanded clone.

size: few; J: TRDJ1; V: TRDV1; D: TRDD3; DNA: TGTGCTCTTGGGGAACTTCCCACGTCTGGGGGATATTACACCGACAAACTCATCTTT; CDR3: CALGELPTSGGYYTDKLIF
size: many; J: TRDJ1; V: TRAV29/DV5; D: TRDD3; DNA: TGTGCAGCAAATGGCCTTCCTATGAGGCTATACTGGGGGATACCCGATAAACTCATCTTT; CDR3: CAANGLPMRLYWGIPDKLIF
size: -; J: TRDJ1; V: TRDV1; D: -; DNA: TGTGCTCTTGGGGAACTAGCTTCTCCAGGCTGGGCGGGGGTCAACACCGATAAACTCATCTTT; CDR3: CALGELASPGWAGVNTDKLIF
size: -; J: TRDJ1; V: TRDV1; D: TRDD3; DNA: TGTGCTCTTGGGGGTGCCCAGTTCCACCTGGGGGGCCACACCGATAAACTCATCTTT; CDR3: CALGGAQFHLGGHTDKLIF
size: few; J: TRDJ1; V: TRDV1; D: TRDD3; DNA: TGTGCTCTTGGGGAAGGGGTCCCTAGGGGGATACGCGATAAACTCATCTTT; CDR3: CALGEGVPRGIRDKLIF
size: -; J: TRDJ1; V: TRDV1; D: -; DNA: TGTGCTCTTGGGGGAGGACCTGGAAGGGGACCTTACACCGATAAACTCATCTTT; CDR3: CALGGGPGRGPYTDKLIF
size: few; J: TRDJ1; V: TRDV1; D: TRDD3; DNA: TGTGCTCTTGGGGAACTACTTGGTACTGGGGGATCGTTGGGGTCCGATAAACTCATCTTT; CDR3: CALGELLGTGGSLGSDKLIF
size: few; J: TRDJ1; V: TRDV1; D: TRDD3; DNA: TGTGCTCTTGGTGGTACTGGGGGATACGCGTATAACGATAAACTCATCTTT; CDR3: CALGGTGGYAYNDKLIF
size: -; J: TRDJ1; V: TRDV1; D: TRDD3; DNA: TGTGCTCTTGGGGAACTCAATTACTGGGGGATACACCACAACGATAACACCGATAAACTCATCTTT; CDR3: CALGELNYWGIHHNDNTDKLIF
size: -; J: TRDJ1; V: TRDV1; D: -; DNA: TGTGCTCTTGGGGAACTAACAACTTACACCGATAAACTCATCTTT; CDR3: CALGELTTYTDKLIF
size: -; J: TRDJ1; V: TRDV2; D: TRDD3; DNA: TGTGCCTGTGACTTCGGGGGGATACGCCCTTCCACCGATAAACTCATCTTT; CDR3: CACDFGGIRPSTDKLIF
size: few; J: TRDJ1; V: TRDV1; D: TRDD3; DNA: TGTGCTCTTGGGGTCCATCCTGGCCACTGGGGGATCTACACCGATAAACTCATCTTT; CDR3: CALGVHPGHWGIYTDKLIF
size: few; J: TRDJ1; V: TRDV1; D: -; DNA: TGTGCTCTCCCAGCGGGCGATAAACTCATCTTT; CDR3: CALPAGDKLIF
size: -; J: TRDJ1; V: TRAV29/DV5; D: -; DNA: TGTGCAGCAAGCGGCCGGGTCACCGATAAACTCATCTTT; CDR3: CAASGRVTDKLIF
size: -; J: TRDJ1; V: TRDV1; D: -; DNA: TGTGCTCTTGGGGATCGAAGCTTCACCGATAAACTCATCTTT; CDR3: CALGDRSFTDKLIF
size: -; J: TRDJ3; V: TRAV29/DV5; D: TRDD3; DNA: TGTGCAGCATATAGACCCCGACCAAATATATGTTTGACTGGGGGATACGGCTCCTGGGGCACCCGACAGATGTTTTTC; CDR3: CAAYRPRPNICLTGGYGSWGTRQMFF
size: -; J: TRDJ1; V: TRDV1; D: TRDD3; DNA: TGTGCTCTTGGGGAACCGTATTTCCCACCGTACTGGGGGGCGGCGTACACCGATAAACTCATCTTT; CDR3: CALGEPYFPPYWGAAYTDKLIF
size: once; J: TRDJ1; V: TRDV1; D: -; DNA: TGTGCTCTTGGGGAACTTATTTGTTCCTGGGGAAGCAGACACACCGATAAACTCATCTTT; CDR3: CALGELICSWGSRHTDKLIF